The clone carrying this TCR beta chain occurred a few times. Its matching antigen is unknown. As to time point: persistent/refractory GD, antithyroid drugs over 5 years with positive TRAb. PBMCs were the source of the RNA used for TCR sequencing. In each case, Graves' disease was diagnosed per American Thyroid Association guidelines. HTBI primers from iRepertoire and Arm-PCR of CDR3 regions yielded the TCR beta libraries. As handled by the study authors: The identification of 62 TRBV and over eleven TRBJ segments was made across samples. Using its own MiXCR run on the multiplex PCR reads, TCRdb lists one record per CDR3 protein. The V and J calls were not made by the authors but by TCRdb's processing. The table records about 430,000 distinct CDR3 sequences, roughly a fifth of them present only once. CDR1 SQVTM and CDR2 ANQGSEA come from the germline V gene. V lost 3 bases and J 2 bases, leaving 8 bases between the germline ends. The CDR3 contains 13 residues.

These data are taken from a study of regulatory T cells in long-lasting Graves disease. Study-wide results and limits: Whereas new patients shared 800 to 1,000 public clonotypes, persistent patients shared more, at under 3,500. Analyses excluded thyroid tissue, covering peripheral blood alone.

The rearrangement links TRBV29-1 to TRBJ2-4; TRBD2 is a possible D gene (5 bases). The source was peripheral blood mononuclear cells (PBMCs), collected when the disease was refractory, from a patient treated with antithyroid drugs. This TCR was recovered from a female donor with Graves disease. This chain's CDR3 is CSVERGSKNIQYF. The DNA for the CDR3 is TGCAGCGTTGAGAGAGGGTCCAAAAACATTCAGTACTTC.